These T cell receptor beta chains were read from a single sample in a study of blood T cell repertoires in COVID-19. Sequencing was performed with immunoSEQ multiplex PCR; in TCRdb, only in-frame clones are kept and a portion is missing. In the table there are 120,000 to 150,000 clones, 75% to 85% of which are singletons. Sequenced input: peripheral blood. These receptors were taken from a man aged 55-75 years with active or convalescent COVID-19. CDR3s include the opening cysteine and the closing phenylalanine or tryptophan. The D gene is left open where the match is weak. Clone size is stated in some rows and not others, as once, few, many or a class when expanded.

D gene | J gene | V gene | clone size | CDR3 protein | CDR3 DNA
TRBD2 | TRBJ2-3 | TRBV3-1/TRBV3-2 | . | CASSHEVPGLVTSTDTQYF | TGTGCCAGCAGCCACGAAGTCCCGGGACTAGTAACTAGCACAGATACGCAGTATTTT
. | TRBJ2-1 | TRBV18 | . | CASFSSWGDNEQFF | TGTGCCAGCTTCTCGTCCTGGGGAGACAATGAGCAGTTCTTC
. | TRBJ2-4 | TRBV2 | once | CASSENPGLVLAKNIQYF | TGTGCCAGCAGTGAAAATCCGGGACTTGTACTAGCCAAAAACATTCAGTACTTC
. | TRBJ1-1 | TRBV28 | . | CASSLARMNTEAFF | TGTGCCAGCAGTTTGGCACGCATGAACACTGAAGCTTTCTTT
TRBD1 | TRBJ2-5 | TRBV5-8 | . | CASSLGQGQTQYF | TGTGCCAGCAGCTTGGGACAGGGCCAGACCCAGTACTTC
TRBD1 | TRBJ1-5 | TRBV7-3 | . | CASSGQANQPQHF | TGTGCCAGCTCGGGACAGGCCAATCAGCCCCAGCATTTT
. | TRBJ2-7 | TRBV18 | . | CASSPPSHSYEQYF | TGTGCCAGCTCACCACCTTCCCACTCCTACGAGCAGTACTTC
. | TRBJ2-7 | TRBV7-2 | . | CASSPRGGTGEQYF | TGTGCCAGCAGCCCCCGGGGCGGGACGGGCGAGCAGTACTTC
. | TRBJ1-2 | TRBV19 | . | CASRDSSYGYTF | TGTGCCAGTAGGGACAGCAGTTATGGCTACACCTTC
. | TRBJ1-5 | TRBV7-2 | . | CASSLGRGDNQPQHF | TGTGCCAGCAGCTTAGGCAGGGGCGACAATCAGCCCCAGCATTTT
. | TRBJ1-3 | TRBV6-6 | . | CASSYPPPGSGNTIYF | TGTGCCAGCAGTTACCCACCGCCGGGCTCTGGAAACACCATATATTTT
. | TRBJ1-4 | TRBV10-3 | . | CAISASTGTNEKLFF | TGTGCCATCAGTGCCTCCACTGGAACTAATGAAAAACTGTTTTTT
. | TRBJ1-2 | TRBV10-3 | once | CAISYGQQDVGYTF | TGTGCCATCAGTTATGGACAGCAAGATGTTGGCTACACCTTC
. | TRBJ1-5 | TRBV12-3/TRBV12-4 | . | CATRLSNQPQHF | TGTGCCACCAGACTCTCCAATCAGCCCCAGCATTTT
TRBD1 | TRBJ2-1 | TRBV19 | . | CATARTGDYNEQFF | TGTGCCACCGCGAGGACAGGGGATTACAATGAGCAGTTCTTC
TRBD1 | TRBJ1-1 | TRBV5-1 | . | CASSPEGAGGTEAFF | TGCGCCAGCAGCCCTGAGGGGGCCGGAGGGACTGAAGCTTTCTTT
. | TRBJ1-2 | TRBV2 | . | CASSETGLGGYTF | TGTGCCAGCAGCGAAACAGGGTTGGGTGGCTACACCTTC
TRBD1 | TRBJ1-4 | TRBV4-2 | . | CASSQDGGGWEEKLFF | TGTGCCAGCAGCCAAGATGGAGGGGGCTGGGAGGAAAAACTGTTTTTT
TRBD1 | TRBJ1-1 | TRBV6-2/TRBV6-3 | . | CASSPRGQGNTEAFF | TGTGCCAGCAGCCCCCGAGGACAGGGCAACACTGAAGCTTTCTTT
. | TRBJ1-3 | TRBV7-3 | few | CASATNSGNTIYF | TGTGCCAGTGCAACAAACTCTGGAAACACCATATATTTT
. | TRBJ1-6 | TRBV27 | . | CASSLTALNSPLHF | TGTGCCAGCAGCTTGACAGCGCTAAATTCACCCCTCCACTTT
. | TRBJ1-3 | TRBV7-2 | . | CASSWGGNSGNTIYF | TGTGCCAGCAGCTGGGGGGGGAACTCTGGAAACACCATATATTTT
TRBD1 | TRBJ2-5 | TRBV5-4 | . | CASSLSAGGASPQYF | TGTGCCAGCAGCTTGAGCGCAGGGGGCGCATCCCCCCAGTACTTC
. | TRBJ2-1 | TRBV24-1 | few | CATSDPTPNEQFF | TGTGCCACCAGTGACCCCACTCCCAACGAGCAGTTCTTC
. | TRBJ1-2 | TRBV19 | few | CASSIGRANYGYTF | TGTGCCAGTAGTATTGGGAGGGCTAACTATGGCTACACCTTC
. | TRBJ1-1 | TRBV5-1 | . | CASSAEGGHRTEAFF | TGCGCCAGCAGCGCAGAAGGAGGGCATAGAACTGAAGCTTTCTTT
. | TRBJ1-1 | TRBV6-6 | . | CASSYKGLTVF | TGTGCCAGCAGTTACAAGGGGCTGACGGTCTTT